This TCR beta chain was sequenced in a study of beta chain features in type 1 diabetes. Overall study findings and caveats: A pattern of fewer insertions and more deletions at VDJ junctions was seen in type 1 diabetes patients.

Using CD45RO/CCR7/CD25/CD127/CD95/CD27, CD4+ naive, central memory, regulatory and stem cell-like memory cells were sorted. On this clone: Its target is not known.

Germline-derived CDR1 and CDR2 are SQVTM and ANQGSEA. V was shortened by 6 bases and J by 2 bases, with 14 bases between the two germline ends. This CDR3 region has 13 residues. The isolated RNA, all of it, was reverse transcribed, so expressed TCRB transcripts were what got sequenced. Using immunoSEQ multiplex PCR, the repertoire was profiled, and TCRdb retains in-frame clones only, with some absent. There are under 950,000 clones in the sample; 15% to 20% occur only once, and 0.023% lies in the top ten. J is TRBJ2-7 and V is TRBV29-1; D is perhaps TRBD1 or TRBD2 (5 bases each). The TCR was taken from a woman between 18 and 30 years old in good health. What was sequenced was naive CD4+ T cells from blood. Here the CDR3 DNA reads TGCAGCGTCGCATTCGGGGCCACCTACGAGCAGTACTTC. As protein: CSVAFGATYEQYF.